What follows is one TCR beta chain and its context. This entry belongs to a study of blood T cell repertoires in COVID-19. The data were produced by immunoSEQ multiplex PCR, yet TCRdb's version contains in-frame clones alone and is incomplete. This table has 230,000 or so clones, 70% to 90% appearing once. Participants spanned ages 18 to 89 years and resided in 20 to 30 US areas. Participants' reported clinical history set cohort assignment. Exposed study participants had met a COVID-19 case within 2 weeks before entry. Germline CDR1 reads LNHDA; CDR2 reads SQIVND (reference sequence). This CDR3 has 17 amino acids. Trimming pared 3 bases from V and 4 bases from J, leaving 18 bases between.

The receptor was isolated from a woman aged 45 to 65 who had been exposed to COVID-19. Sequenced sample: PBMCs or T cells enriched from blood (not recorded which). The chain uses TRBV19 and TRBJ1-4; D is perhaps TRBD1 (6 bases). The CDR3 sequence: CASSIRLTGMGNEKLFF. The CDR3 coding sequence is TGTGCCAGTAGTATTCGCCTCACAGGGATGGGTAATGAAAAACTGTTTTTT.